Listed below are T cell receptor beta chains from one sample, sequenced in a study of shared clonotypes between healthy human individuals. The table came from immunoSEQ multiplex PCR; TCRdb's copy has only in-frame clones and leaves some out. The data hold more than 2 million clones, with 90% to 95% observed a single time. The sample consisted of naive CD4+ T cells sorted from blood. These receptors were taken from a man between 18 and 29 years old in good health. Both conserved end residues are part of each CDR3. The D gene is left open where the match is weak. For some rows the clone size is stated as once, few or many, or as a class when expanded; others skip it.

j_call: TRBJ2-7; v_call: TRBV5-1; clone_size: few; d_call: .; cdr3_nt: TGCGCCAGCAGCTTGGTGCGGAGGGGGGTGTACGAGCAGTACTTC; cdr3_aa: CASSLVRRGVYEQYF
j_call: TRBJ2-5; v_call: TRBV18; clone_size: .; d_call: .; cdr3_nt: TGTGCCAGCTCACCTCTCGGCCCCGTCCAACAAGAGACCCAGTACTTC; cdr3_aa: CASSPLGPVQQETQYF
j_call: TRBJ2-5; v_call: TRBV19; clone_size: .; d_call: TRBD2; cdr3_nt: TGTGCCAGTAGTATTAACCCGGGAGGAGAGACCCAGTACTTC; cdr3_aa: CASSINPGGETQYF
j_call: TRBJ1-6; v_call: TRBV27; clone_size: .; d_call: .; cdr3_nt: TGTGCCAGCACCGACAAACAGGGCCCGAATTCACCCCTCCACTTT; cdr3_aa: CASTDKQGPNSPLHF
j_call: TRBJ1-4; v_call: TRBV11-2; clone_size: .; d_call: TRBD1; cdr3_nt: TGTGCCAGCAGCCCAGACAGGGTGGAAAAACTGTTTTTT; cdr3_aa: CASSPDRVEKLFF
j_call: TRBJ2-7; v_call: TRBV11-2; clone_size: .; d_call: .; cdr3_nt: TGTGCCAGCAGCTTAGGGGCAGGCCAGTACTTC; cdr3_aa: CASSLGAGQYF
j_call: TRBJ1-1; v_call: TRBV28; clone_size: once; d_call: .; cdr3_nt: TGTGCCAGCAGCCTCGTTACAGGGAACACTGAAGCTTTCTTT; cdr3_aa: CASSLVTGNTEAFF
j_call: TRBJ2-7; v_call: TRBV9; clone_size: few; d_call: .; cdr3_nt: TGTGCCAGCAGCCCCTGGATCGGTGGCTACGAGCAGTACTTC; cdr3_aa: CASSPWIGGYEQYF
j_call: TRBJ2-2; v_call: TRBV7-3; clone_size: .; d_call: TRBD1; cdr3_nt: TGTGCCAGCAGCCCTGGGACAGGGGTAAACACCGGGGAGCTGTTTTTT; cdr3_aa: CASSPGTGVNTGELFF
j_call: TRBJ1-4; v_call: TRBV6-5; clone_size: .; d_call: TRBD1; cdr3_nt: TGTGCCAGCAGTTTACGGACAGGGCCTAATGAAAAACTGTTTTTT; cdr3_aa: CASSLRTGPNEKLFF
j_call: TRBJ1-3; v_call: TRBV5-1; clone_size: .; d_call: .; cdr3_nt: TGCGCCAGCAGCTTTGCGGCAGGGGTTCTCAACACCATATATTTT; cdr3_aa: CASSFAAGVLNTIYF
j_call: TRBJ1-6; v_call: TRBV10-3; clone_size: .; d_call: .; cdr3_nt: TGTGCCATCAGTGAGCTGCTCGGAAATTCACCCCTCCACTTT; cdr3_aa: CAISELLGNSPLHF
j_call: TRBJ2-2; v_call: TRBV5-4; clone_size: .; d_call: TRBD2; cdr3_nt: TGTGCCAGCAGGGCTAGCGGGCTTAACACCGGGGAGCTGTTTTTT; cdr3_aa: CASRASGLNTGELFF
j_call: TRBJ2-7; v_call: TRBV6-5; clone_size: .; d_call: TRBD1; cdr3_nt: TGTGCCAGCAGTACCAGCCAGAGGACAGGGTACGAGCAGTACTTC; cdr3_aa: CASSTSQRTGYEQYF
j_call: TRBJ2-1; v_call: TRBV11-2; clone_size: .; d_call: .; cdr3_nt: TGTGCCAGCAGCCCGGGGACGTTGGGGAATGAGCAGTTCTTC; cdr3_aa: CASSPGTLGNEQFF
j_call: TRBJ2-1; v_call: TRBV5-4; clone_size: .; d_call: TRBD1; cdr3_nt: TGTGCCAGCAGCCCCTCACAGGGGATGGTTTACAATGAGCAGTTCTTC; cdr3_aa: CASSPSQGMVYNEQFF
j_call: TRBJ2-3; v_call: TRBV19; clone_size: .; d_call: .; cdr3_nt: TGTGCCAGTAGTACCCCCCAAGATACGCAGTATTTT; cdr3_aa: CASSTPQDTQYF
j_call: TRBJ1-4; v_call: TRBV9; clone_size: .; d_call: .; cdr3_nt: TGTGCCAGCAGCAAGACTGGGGTAGGGAAGGGTGAAAAACTGTTTTTT; cdr3_aa: CASSKTGVGKGEKLFF
j_call: TRBJ2-5; v_call: TRBV19; clone_size: .; d_call: .; cdr3_nt: TGTGCCAGTAGTTATAACGCCGCGGAGGCCCAGTACTTC; cdr3_aa: CASSYNAAEAQYF
j_call: TRBJ1-2; v_call: TRBV29-1; clone_size: .; d_call: .; cdr3_nt: TGCAGCGTTGAAGGCCCCCCTAACTATGGCTACACCTTC; cdr3_aa: CSVEGPPNYGYTF
j_call: TRBJ2-7; v_call: TRBV15; clone_size: .; d_call: .; cdr3_nt: TGTGCCACCAGCAGAGATCGAACAGGAGTAACTTACGAGCAGTACTTC; cdr3_aa: CATSRDRTGVTYEQYF
j_call: TRBJ1-2; v_call: TRBV5-1; clone_size: .; d_call: TRBD1; cdr3_nt: TGCGCCAGCAGCGACGGACAGGTGGCTCGGGGCTACACCTTC; cdr3_aa: CASSDGQVARGYTF
j_call: TRBJ2-1; v_call: TRBV5-1; clone_size: .; d_call: TRBD2; cdr3_nt: TGCGCCAGCAGTTCCTCCCCGGGACTAGCGGGAAGAAATGAGCAGTTCTTC; cdr3_aa: CASSSSPGLAGRNEQFF
j_call: TRBJ2-7; v_call: TRBV10-3; clone_size: .; d_call: TRBD2; cdr3_nt: TGTGCCATCAGTGAGTCCGGGACTAGCGGATCCTACGAGCAGTACTTC; cdr3_aa: CAISESGTSGSYEQYF
j_call: TRBJ2-2; v_call: TRBV21-1; clone_size: .; d_call: .; cdr3_nt: TGTGCCAGCAGCAAAGCGCGGGGATGGAACACCGGGGAGCTGTTTTTT; cdr3_aa: CASSKARGWNTGELFF
j_call: TRBJ2-7; v_call: TRBV5-1; clone_size: .; d_call: TRBD1; cdr3_nt: TGCGCCAGCAGCCTGCGGCCCCAGGGGGCGGACGAGCAGTACTTC; cdr3_aa: CASSLRPQGADEQYF